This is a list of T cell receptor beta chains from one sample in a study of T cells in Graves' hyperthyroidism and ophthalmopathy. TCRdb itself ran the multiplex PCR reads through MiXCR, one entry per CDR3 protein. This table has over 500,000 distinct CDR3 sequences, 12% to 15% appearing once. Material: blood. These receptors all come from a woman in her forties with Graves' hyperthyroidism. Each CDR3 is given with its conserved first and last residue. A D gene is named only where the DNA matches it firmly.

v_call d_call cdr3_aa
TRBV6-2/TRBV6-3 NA CASFAGTEAFF
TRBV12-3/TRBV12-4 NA CASAPLGGAFMDTQYF
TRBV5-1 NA CASSPQGANTEAFF
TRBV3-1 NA CASTTYQETQYF
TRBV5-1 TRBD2 CASSPTAGVPGELFF
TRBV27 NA CASSLYNSPLHF
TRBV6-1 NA CASSSTDQAKTNEKLFF
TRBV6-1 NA CASSGTSTNEKLFF
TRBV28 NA CATLRGPNYGYTF
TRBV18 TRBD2 CASSPSSGNEQFF
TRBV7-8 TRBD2 CASSLGTSGYYEQYF
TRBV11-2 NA CASRGSANTGELFF
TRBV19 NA CASSIGGGTEAFF
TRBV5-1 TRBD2 CASSGGLFEETQYF
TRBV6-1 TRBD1 CASKLTGTNQPQHF
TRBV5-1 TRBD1 CASSWDRGEQFF
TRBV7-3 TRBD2 CASSLTLAGGYEQYF
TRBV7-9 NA CASSSSRILNTEAFF
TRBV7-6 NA CASSLAGLDSPLHF
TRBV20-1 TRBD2 CSARGLAGVGLDEQFF
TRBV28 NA CASSLTTTPYEQYF
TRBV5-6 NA CASSLRYGYNEQFF
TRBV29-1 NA CSAWTGSYEQYF
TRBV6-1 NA CASSESGTAYEQYF
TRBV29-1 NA CSVEDGRAQYNEQFF
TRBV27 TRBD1 CASRPSGGRNTIYF
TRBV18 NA CASSPEQAGPEAFF
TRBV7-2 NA CASGASTFYEQYF
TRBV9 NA CASSVEASLNTGELFF
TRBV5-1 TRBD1 CASSPSGQVYEQYF
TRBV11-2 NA CASSLGFGDTDTQYF
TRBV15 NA CATSRDSFVSRGTDPEQFF
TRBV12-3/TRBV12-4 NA CASQTGTYSPLHF
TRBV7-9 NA CASSSTDSGNTIYF
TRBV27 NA CASSLYRGQETQYF
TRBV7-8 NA CASSLGGGSLLADTQYF
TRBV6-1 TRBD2 CASSRYGLAGDTGELFF
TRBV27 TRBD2 CASSLSLAGSYEQYF
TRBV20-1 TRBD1 CSARNRDRSPGSYF
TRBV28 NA CASTSAGGNRQYF
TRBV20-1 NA CSARDLGGLSGNTIYF
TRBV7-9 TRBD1 CASSVGTGASNQPQHF
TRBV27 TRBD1 CASLGQGSYNEQFF
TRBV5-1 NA CASSLDRREDTQYF
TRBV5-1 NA CASSLDGSANYGYTF
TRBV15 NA CATSRDGGTGELFF
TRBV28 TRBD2 CASSFPGTSGEETQYF
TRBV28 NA CASSGDALNEAFF
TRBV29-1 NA CSVEDRPTSTDTQYF
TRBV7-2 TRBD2 CASSSAGGIDTQYF
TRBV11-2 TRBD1 CASSVRTGLNTGELFF
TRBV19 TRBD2 CASSPGLVLDTQYF
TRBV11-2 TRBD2 CASSLTSGSFRAYEQYF
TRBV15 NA CATSKDWKVGEQYF
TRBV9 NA CASSGSQGRRYNEQFF
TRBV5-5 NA CASSLSRTGELFF
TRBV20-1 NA CSADAGALNTGELFF
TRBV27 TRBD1 CASKGQVIVGAFF
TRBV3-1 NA CASSQQKELFF
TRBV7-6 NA CASSPLSPGLSDTQYF